This T cell receptor beta chain is drawn from a study of T cells after yellow fever vaccination. TCRdb called the 5' RACE reads again in MiXCR, with one record for every CDR3 protein. This sample has a few hundred thousand distinct CDR3 sequences, with around 8.1% found just once. Looked up from germline, CDR1 is MGHRA and CDR2 is YSYEKL. This CDR3 is 15 amino acids long. V was shortened by 1 base and J by 4 bases, with 10 bases between the two germline ends. The sample here was PBMCs, taken around 45 days after the first yellow fever vaccination. This sequence joins TRBV4-1 and TRBJ2-2; no definite D call. The source of this sequence is a man aged 18 to 29 who received the YFV17D yellow fever vaccine. CDR3 residues: CASSQGYGPTGELFF. CDR3 nucleotide sequence: TGCGCCAGCAGCCAAGGGTACGGACCCACCGGGGAGCTGTTTTTT.